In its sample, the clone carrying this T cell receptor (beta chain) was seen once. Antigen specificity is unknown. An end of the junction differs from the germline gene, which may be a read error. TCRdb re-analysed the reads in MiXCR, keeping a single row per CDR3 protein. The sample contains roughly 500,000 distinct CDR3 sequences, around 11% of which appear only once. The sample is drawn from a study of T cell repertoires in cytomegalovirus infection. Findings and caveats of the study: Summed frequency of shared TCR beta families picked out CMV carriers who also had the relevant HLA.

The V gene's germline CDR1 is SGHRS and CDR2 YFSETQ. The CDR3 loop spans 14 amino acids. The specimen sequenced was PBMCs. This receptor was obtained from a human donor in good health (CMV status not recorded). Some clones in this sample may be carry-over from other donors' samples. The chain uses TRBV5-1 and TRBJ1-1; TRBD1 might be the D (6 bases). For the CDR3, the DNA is TGCGCCAGCACCTTGGATGCTGGGGGGCGCGAAGCTTTCTTT. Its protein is CASTLDAGGREAFF.